This T cell receptor (beta chain) was profiled in a study of cytomegalovirus exposure and HLA in healthy donors. The PCR contained 60 Vbeta and 13 Jbeta primers. Profiling relied on immunoSEQ multiplex PCR, and the TCRdb table lists in-frame clones only, not all of them. The specimen's table records more than 110,000 clones. The donors were healthy bone marrow donors. About this clone: The antigen remains unidentified.

Study results and caveats: Sequencing artifact likely explains a cluster of highly shared sequence variants.

The CDR3 runs 15 residues. The V gene's germline CDR1 is KGHSH and CDR2 LQKENI. Trimming stripped 2 bases from V and 3 bases from J, with 11 bases between. The chain is built from TRBV18 and TRBJ1-5; D is possibly TRBD1 (6 bases). Sequenced material: PBMCs. The sequence was collected from a man aged 35-49 years in good health and CMV-seronegative. CDR3 sequence (DNA): TGTGCCAGCTCACCATTAGGACAGACCAATCAGCCCCAGCATTTT. It codes for CASSPLGQTNQPQHF.